This T cell receptor beta chain stems from a study of tumor and adjacent non-tumor tissue in lung cancer. Study-level information: On average, productive TCRbeta reads reached about 4.4 million per sample.

The template was RNA from unsorted bulk tissue. Donors were chemotherapy-naive, newly diagnosed lung cancer surgical patients in China, August–late 2014. Three rounds of nested PCR, following a modified ARM-PCR protocol, produced the TCRbeta library. TCRdb reprocessed the multiplex PCR reads with MiXCR, giving one entry per CDR3 protein. The table lists 70,000 to 80,000 distinct CDR3 sequences, 72% of them singletons. General study findings and limits: Top 100 clones took a larger repertoire share in normal lung. Shorter survival was associated with higher TCR diversity in tumors.

The CDR3 sequence is 13 residues long. In germline, CDR1 is MGHRA, CDR2 YSYEKL. To note about this clonotype: The antigen is undetermined. Sequence at one end of the junction differs from germline and may be a read error.

What was sequenced was lung tumor tissue. The chain is built from TRBV4-1 and TRBJ1-5; D possibly corresponds to TRBD1 (5 bases). The sequence was collected from a middle-aged woman with non-small cell lung cancer. The CDR3, as DNA: TGCGCCAGCAGCCACGGGGGAGATCAGCCCCAACAGTTT. Its translation: CASSHGGDQPQQF.